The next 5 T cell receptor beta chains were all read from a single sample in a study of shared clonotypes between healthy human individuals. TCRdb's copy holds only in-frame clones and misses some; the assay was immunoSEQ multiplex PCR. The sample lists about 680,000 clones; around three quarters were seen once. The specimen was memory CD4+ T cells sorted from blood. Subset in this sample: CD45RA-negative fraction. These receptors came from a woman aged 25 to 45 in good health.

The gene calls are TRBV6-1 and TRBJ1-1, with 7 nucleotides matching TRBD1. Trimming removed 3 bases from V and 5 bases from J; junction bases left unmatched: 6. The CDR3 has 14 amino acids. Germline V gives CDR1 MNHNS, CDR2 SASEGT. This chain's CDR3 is CASSDQGEETEAFF. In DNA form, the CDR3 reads TGTGCCAGCAGTGATCAGGGGGAAGAAACTGAAGCTTTCTTT.

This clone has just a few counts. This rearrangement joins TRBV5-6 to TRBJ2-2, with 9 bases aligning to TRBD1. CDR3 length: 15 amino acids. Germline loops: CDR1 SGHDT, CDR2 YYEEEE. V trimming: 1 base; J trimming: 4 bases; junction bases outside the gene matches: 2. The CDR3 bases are TGTGCCAGCAGCTTGTACAGGGGGCCCACCGGGGAGCTGTTTTTT. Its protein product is CASSLYRGPTGELFF. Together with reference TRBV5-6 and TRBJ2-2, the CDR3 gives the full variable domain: DAGVTQSPTHLIKTRGQQVTLRCSPKSGHDTVSWYQQALGQGPQFIFQYYEEEERQRGNFPDRFSGHQFPNYSSELNVNALLLGDSALYLCASSLYRGPTGELFFGEGSRLTVL.

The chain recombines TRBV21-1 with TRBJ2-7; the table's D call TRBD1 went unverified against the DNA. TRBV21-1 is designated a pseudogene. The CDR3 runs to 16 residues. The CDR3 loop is CASSKNLRDRGYEQYF. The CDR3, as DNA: TGTGCCAGCAGCAAAAACCTGCGGGACAGGGGGTACGAGCAGTACTTC.

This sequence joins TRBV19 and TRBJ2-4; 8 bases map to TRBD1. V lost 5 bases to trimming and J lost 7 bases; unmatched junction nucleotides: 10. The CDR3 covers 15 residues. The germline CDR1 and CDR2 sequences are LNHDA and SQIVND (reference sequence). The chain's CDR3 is CASSDRGQGANIQYF. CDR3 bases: TGTGCCAGTAGTGATCGAGGGCAGGGGGCCAACATTCAGTACTTC.

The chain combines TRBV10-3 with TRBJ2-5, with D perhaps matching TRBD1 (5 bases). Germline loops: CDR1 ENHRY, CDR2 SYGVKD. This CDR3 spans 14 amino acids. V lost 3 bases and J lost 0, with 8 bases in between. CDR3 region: CAISDGQDQETQYF. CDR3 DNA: TGTGCCATCAGTGATGGACAAGACCAAGAGACCCAGTACTTC.